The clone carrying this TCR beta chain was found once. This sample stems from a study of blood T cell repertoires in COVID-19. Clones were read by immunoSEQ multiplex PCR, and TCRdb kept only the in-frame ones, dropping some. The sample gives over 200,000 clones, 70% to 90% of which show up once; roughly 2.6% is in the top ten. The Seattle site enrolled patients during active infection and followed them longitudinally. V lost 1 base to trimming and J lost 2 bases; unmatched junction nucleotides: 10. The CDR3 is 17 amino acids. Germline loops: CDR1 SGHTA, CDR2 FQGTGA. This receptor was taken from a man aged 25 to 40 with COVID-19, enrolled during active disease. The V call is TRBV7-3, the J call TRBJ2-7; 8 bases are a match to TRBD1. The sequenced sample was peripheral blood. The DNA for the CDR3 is TGTGCCAGCAGCTTAATCCCCCCCGGACAGGGTACCTACGAGCAGTACTTC. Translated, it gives CASSLIPPGQGTYEQYF.